These 17 T cell receptor beta chains were sequenced from one sample in a study of technical replicates of blood from a few donors. Here immunoSEQ multiplex PCR was the method, and the copy in TCRdb shows in-frame clones only, minus some. The profile shows 73,000 or so clones, 90% to 95% of them singletons. The sequenced sample was T cells isolated from PBMCs. The receptors were gathered from a human donor in good health.

The V gene is TRBV6-5, the J gene TRBJ2-6; D gene uncertain. The CDR3 runs 14 residues. V dropped 8 bases and J dropped 1 base, with 9 bases sitting between them. The germline V gene has CDR1 MNHEY and CDR2 SVGAGI. The CDR3 is CASAPRSGANVLTF. In DNA, the CDR3 is TGTGCCAGCGCGCCACGGTCTGGGGCCAACGTCCTGACTTTC.

This chain connects TRBV4-1 to TRBJ2-1, with a tentative D call TRBD1 (6 bases). The CDR3 totals 16 residues. In germline, CDR1 is MGHRA, CDR2 YSYEKL. With 0 bases removed from V and 2 bases from J, the gap between germline ends came to 11 bases. The CDR3 DNA reads as TGCGCCAGCAGCCAAGATTCAGGGGTCGCCTACAATGAGCAGTTCTTC. Its translation: CASSQDSGVAYNEQFF.

The chain uses TRBV11-2 and TRBJ1-4; no clear D gene. V was cut by 5 bases and J by 0 bases, with 7 bases left in between. Germline V gene data show CDR1 as SGHAT and CDR2 as FQNNGV. There are 14 residues in the CDR3. CDR3 bases: TGTGCCAGCAGCCCCCTCCCAACTAATGAAAAACTGTTTTTT. Amino acids: CASSPLPTNEKLFF.

The V gene is TRBV5-1, the J gene TRBJ1-1; 10 bases line up with TRBD1. The CDR3 spans 13 residues. Germline-derived CDR1 and CDR2 are SGHRS and YFSETQ. V lost 4 bases and J lost 6; bases outside the gene matches: 3. Written as DNA, the CDR3 is TGCGCCAGCAGCCTCGGACAGGGGGCTGAAGCTTTCTTT. Its translation: CASSLGQGAEAFF.

J is TRBJ1-1 and V is TRBV4-1, with D perhaps matching TRBD1 (5 bases). The V end was cut by 2 bases, the J end by 3 bases, with 13 bases between. Germline V gene sequence: CDR1 MGHRA, CDR2 YSYEKL. The CDR3 loop spans 15 amino acids. The CDR3 loop is CASSQPARGYTEAFF. As DNA, the CDR3 is TGCGCCAGCAGCCAACCAGCGCGGGGGTACACTGAAGCTTTCTTT.

This clone was detected once. The rearrangement joins TRBV5-1 to TRBJ2-7; 7 bases are a match to TRBD1. This CDR3 contains 15 residues. V dropped 5 bases and J dropped 4; count of bases not matched to a gene: 12. Germline CDR1 SGHRS, CDR2 YFSETQ. The CDR3 region has the DNA TGCGCCAGCAGACCTAGACAGGGTAGCGTTTACGAGCAGTACTTC. Amino acid sequence: CASRPRQGSVYEQYF.

This chain joins TRBV5-4 and TRBJ2-7; TRBD1 aligns across 9 bases. V trimming: 1 base; J trimming: 4 bases; junction bases outside the gene matches: 3. Germline V CDR1 and CDR2: SGHNT, YYREEE (reference sequence). The CDR3 loop spans 14 amino acids. The CDR3 nucleotides are TGTGCCAGCAGCTTGACAGGGGGCAAATACGAGCAGTACTTC. It codes for CASSLTGGKYEQYF.

V and J are TRBV5-1 and TRBJ2-3, with D maybe TRBD2 (5 bases). The CDR3 has 15 amino acids. The germline V gene has CDR1 SGHRS and CDR2 YFSETQ. Trimming stripped 0 bases from V and 6 bases from J, with 14 bases between. The CDR3 loop is CASSLVREAMDTQYF. The CDR3, as DNA: TGCGCCAGCAGCTTGGTGAGGGAAGCTATGGATACGCAGTATTTT.

J is TRBJ2-1 and V is TRBV5-1; 7 nucleotides agree with TRBD1. Germline V gene data show CDR1 as SGHRS and CDR2 as YFSETQ. The CDR3 sequence is 16 residues long. With V trimmed by 2 bases and J by 9 bases, 14 bases remained unmatched. As DNA, the CDR3 is TGCGCCAGCAGCTTCGGGGTAAGACAGGGAATTGTTGAGCAGTTCTTC. Its protein product is CASSFGVRQGIVEQFF.

The chain employs TRBV7-8 and TRBJ2-3; 11 bases are shared with TRBD2. The J segment lost 4 bases and the V segment lost 2 bases, leaving 2 bases of the junction unmatched. Germline CDR1 and CDR2: SGHVS and FQNEAQ. This CDR3 is 15 amino acids long. CDR3 residues: CASSLTSGSADTQYF. CDR3 DNA sequence: TGTGCCAGCAGCTTAACTAGCGGGAGTGCAGATACGCAGTATTTT.

This rearrangement joins TRBV25-1 to TRBJ2-2, with 7 nucleotides matching TRBD1. Germline V gene lookup returns CDR1 MGHDK and CDR2 SYGVNS. CDR3 length: 15 amino acids. V dropped 2 bases and J dropped 3; count of bases not matched to a gene: 3. Written as DNA, the CDR3 is TGTGCCAGCAGTGAACGGGACAGCTACACCGGGGAGCTGTTTTTT. This translates into CASSERDSYTGELFF.

The chain recombines TRBV6-6 with TRBJ1-5, with no clear D. The length of the CDR3 is 16 residues. Germline loops: CDR1 MNHNY, CDR2 SVGAGI (reference sequence). Trimming took 0 bases from V and 4 from J, leaving 13 bases between them. The CDR3 bases are TGTGCCAGCAGTTACTCGACCGGGGTCGGTAATCAGCCCCAGCATTTT. This gives the protein CASSYSTGVGNQPQHF.

The V and J genes are TRBV14 and TRBJ2-1; D not certain. This CDR3 is built from 11 residues. CDR1 SGHDN and CDR2 FVKESK come from the germline V gene. V lost 4 bases, J lost 9 bases, and 7 bases lay in between. CDR3 in amino acids: CASSPGGEQFF. In nucleotides, the CDR3 is TGTGCCAGCAGCCCCGGCGGTGAGCAGTTCTTC.

This clone has only one observation. The chain combines TRBV7-2 with TRBJ1-4, with D perhaps TRBD1 (5 bases). This CDR3 has 18 amino acids. Germline V gene lookup returns CDR1 SGHTA and CDR2 FQGNSA. Trimming stripped 4 bases from V and 0 bases from J, with 18 bases between. For the CDR3, the DNA is TGTGCCAGCAGCTCTTCCCTCGGGGGTTCTGCAACTAATGAAAAACTGTTTTTT. It yields the protein CASSSSLGGSATNEKLFF.

The sample holds one count of this clone. J is TRBJ2-3 and V is TRBV14; D remains ambiguous. CDR3 length equals 14 residues. Germline CDR1 and CDR2: SGHDN and FVKESK. V shed 2 bases and J shed 6 bases, with 12 bases lying between them. This chain's CDR3 is CASSQMTGSDTQYF. CDR3 in DNA: TGTGCCAGCAGCCAAATGACGGGTTCCGATACGCAGTATTTT.

The chain has TRBV12-5 and TRBJ2-5, with D maybe TRBD1 (6 bases). This CDR3 spans 14 amino acids. Deletions cut 7 bases from V and 5 bases from J, with 17 bases between. The germline V gene has CDR1 LGHNT and CDR2 FRNRAP. This chain's CDR3 is CASAPSGGRETQYF. CDR3 coding DNA: TGTGCTAGTGCCCCGTCTGGGGGCAGGGAGACCCAGTACTTC.

The chain employs TRBV2 and TRBJ2-2, with TRBD2 matching 8 bases. Germline V gene sequence: CDR1 SNHLY, CDR2 FYNNEI. V lost 4 bases to trimming and J lost 4 bases; unmatched junction nucleotides: 5. CDR3 size: 15 residues. The DNA of the CDR3 is TGTGCCAGCAGTGCGCTAGCGGGTGTCACCGGGGAGCTGTTTTTT. It codes for CASSALAGVTGELFF.